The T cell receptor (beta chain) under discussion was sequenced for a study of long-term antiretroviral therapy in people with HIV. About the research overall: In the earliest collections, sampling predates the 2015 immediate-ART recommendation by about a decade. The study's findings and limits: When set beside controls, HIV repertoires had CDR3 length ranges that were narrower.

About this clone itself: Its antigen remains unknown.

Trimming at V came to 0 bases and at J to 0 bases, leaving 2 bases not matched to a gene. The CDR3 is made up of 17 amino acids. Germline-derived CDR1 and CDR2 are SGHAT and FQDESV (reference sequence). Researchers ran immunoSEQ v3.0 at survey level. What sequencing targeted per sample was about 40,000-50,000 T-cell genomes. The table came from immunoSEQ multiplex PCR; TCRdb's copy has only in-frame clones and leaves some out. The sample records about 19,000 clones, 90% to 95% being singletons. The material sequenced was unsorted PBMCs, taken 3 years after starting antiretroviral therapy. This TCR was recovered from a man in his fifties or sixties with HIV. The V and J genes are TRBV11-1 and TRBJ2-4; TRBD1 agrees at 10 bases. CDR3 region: CASSLAGQGLAKNIQYF. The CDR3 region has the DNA TGTGCCAGCAGCTTAGCGGGACAGGGGTTAGCCAAAAACATTCAGTACTTC.